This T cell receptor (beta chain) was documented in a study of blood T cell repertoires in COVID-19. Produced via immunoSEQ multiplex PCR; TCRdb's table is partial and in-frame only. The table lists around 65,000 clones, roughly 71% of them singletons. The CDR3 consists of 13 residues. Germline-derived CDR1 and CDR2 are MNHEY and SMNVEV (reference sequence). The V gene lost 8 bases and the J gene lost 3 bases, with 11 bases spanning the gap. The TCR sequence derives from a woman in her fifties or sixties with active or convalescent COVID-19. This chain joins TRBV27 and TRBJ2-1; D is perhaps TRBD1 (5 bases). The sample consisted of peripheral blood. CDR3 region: CASADTYYNEQFF. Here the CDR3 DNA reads TGTGCCAGCGCGGACACCTACTACAATGAGCAGTTCTTC.